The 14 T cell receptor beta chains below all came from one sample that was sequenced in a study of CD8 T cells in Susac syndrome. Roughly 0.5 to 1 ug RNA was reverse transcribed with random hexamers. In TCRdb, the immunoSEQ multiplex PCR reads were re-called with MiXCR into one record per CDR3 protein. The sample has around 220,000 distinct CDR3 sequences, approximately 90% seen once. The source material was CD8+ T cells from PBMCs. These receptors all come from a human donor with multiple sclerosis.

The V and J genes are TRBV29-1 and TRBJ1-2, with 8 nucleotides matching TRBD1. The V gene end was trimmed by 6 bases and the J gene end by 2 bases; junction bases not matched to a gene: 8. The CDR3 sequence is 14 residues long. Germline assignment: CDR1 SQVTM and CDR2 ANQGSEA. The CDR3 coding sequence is TGCAGCGTGGATTGGACAGGGACGAACTATGGCTACACCTTC. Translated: CSVDWTGTNYGYTF.

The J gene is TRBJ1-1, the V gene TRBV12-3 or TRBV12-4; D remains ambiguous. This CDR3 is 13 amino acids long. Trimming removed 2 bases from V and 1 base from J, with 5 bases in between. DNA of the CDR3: TGTGCCAGCAGTTTAATCGGGAACACTGAAGCTTTCTTT. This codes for CASSLIGNTEAFF.

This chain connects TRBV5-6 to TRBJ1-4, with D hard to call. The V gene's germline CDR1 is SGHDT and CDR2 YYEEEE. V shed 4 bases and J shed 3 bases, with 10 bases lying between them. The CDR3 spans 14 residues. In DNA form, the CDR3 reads TGTGCCAGCAGCCCCCCTGATCCTAATGAAAAACTGTTTTTT. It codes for CASSPPDPNEKLFF.

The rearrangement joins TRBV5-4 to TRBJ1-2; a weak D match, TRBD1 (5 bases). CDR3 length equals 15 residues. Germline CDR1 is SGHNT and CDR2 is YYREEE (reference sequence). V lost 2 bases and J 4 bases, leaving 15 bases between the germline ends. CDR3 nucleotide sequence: TGTGCCAGCAGCTTCAGAATAGGGGCTCGCTATGGCTACACCTTC. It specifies CASSFRIGARYGYTF.

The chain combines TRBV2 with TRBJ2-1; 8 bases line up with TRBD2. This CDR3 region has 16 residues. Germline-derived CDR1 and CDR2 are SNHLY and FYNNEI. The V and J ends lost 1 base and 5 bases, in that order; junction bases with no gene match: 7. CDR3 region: CASSEGAGGYHNEQFF. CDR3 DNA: TGTGCCAGCAGTGAAGGGGCGGGGGGTTACCACAATGAGCAGTTCTTC.

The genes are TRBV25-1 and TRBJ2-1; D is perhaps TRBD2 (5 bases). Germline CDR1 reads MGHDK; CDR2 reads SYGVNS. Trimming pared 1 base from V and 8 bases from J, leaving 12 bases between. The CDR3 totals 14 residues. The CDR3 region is CASSEWSSADEQFF. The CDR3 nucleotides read TGTGCCAGCAGTGAATGGAGTAGCGCCGATGAGCAGTTCTTC.

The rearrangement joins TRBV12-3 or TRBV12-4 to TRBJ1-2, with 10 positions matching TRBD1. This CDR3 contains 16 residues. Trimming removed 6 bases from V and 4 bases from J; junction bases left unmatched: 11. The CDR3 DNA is TGTGCCAGCAGCCCCTCCGACAGGGGGCGCCTCTATGGCTACACCTTC. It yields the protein CASSPSDRGRLYGYTF.

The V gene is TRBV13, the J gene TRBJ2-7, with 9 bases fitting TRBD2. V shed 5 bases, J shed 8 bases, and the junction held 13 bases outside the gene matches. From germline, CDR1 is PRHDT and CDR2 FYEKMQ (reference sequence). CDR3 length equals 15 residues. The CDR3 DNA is TGTGCCAGCAGCCAAAGGACTAGCGCTGATCCCCAGCAGTACTTC. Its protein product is CASSQRTSADPQQYF.

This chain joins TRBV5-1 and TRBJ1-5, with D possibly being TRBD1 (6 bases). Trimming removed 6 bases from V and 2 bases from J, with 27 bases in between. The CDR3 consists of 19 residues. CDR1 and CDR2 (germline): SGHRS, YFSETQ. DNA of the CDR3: TGCGCCAGCACCCAACAAAGACAGGAGGCCCTTTTGGGCAATCAGCCCCAGCATTTT. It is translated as CASTQQRQEALLGNQPQHF.

The CDR3 DNA reads TGTGCCAGCAGCTTCCCAGGGGGCCTCACTGAAGCTTTCTTT. This gives the protein CASSFPGGLTEAFF. V is TRBV7-9 and J is TRBJ1-1; 8 nucleotides line up with TRBD1. Germline trimming cut 3 bases from V and 4 bases from J; bases unmatched to any gene: 4. The CDR3 runs to 14 residues. The V gene's germline CDR1 is SEHNR and CDR2 FQNEAQ (reference sequence).

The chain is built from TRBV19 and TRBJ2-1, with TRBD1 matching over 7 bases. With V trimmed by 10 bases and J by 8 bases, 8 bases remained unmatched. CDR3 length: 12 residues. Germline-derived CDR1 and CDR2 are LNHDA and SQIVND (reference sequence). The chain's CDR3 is CATSTGWHEQFF. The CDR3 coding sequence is TGTGCCACCTCGACAGGGTGGCATGAGCAGTTCTTC.

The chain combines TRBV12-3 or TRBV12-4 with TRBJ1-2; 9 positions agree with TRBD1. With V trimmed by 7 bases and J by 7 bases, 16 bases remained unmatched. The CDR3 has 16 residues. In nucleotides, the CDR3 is TGTGCCAGCACGGGAGGACAGGGGAGTTGGAGGAGTGGCTACACCTTC. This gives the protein CASTGGQGSWRSGYTF.

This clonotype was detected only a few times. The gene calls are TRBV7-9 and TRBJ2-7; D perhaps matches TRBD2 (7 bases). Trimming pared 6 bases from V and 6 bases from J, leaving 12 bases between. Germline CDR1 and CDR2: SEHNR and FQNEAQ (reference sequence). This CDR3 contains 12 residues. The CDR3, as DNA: TGTGCCAGCAGTCTGGGAGGGGGCGAGCAGTACTTC. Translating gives CASSLGGGEQYF.

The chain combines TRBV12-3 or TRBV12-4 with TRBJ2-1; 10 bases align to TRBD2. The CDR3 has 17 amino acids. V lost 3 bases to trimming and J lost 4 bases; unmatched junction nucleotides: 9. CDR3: CASSLGRASGGYNEQFF. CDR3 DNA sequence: TGTGCCAGCAGTTTGGGTCGGGCTAGCGGGGGTTACAATGAGCAGTTCTTC.